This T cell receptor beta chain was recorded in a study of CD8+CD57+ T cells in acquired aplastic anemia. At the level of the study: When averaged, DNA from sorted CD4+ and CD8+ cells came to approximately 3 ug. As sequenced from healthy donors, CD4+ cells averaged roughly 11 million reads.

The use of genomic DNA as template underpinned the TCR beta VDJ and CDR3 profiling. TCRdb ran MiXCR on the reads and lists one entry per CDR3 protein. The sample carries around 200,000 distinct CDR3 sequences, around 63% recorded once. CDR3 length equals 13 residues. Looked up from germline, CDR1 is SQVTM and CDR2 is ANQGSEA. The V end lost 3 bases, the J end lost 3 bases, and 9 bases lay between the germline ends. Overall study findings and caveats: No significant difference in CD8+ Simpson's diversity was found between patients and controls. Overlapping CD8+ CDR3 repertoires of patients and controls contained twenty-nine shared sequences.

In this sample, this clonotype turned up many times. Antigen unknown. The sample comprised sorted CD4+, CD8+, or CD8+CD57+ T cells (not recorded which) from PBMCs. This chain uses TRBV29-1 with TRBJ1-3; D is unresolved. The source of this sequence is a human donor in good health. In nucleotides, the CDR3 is TGCAGCGTTGACGGTACAGATGGAAACACCATATATTTT. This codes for CSVDGTDGNTIYF.